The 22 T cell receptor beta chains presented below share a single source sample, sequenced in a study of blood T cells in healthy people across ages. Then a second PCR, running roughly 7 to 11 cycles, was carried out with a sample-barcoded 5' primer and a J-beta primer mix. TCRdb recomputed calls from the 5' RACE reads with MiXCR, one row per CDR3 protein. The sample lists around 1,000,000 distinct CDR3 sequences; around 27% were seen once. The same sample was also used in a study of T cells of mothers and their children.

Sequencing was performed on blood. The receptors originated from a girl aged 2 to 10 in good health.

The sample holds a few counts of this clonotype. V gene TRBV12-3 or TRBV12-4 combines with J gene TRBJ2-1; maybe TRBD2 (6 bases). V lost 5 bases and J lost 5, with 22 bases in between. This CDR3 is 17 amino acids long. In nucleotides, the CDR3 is TGTGCCAGCAGTCTAATATTAGCCGGAGGGCACGACAATGAGCAGTTCTTC. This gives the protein CASSLILAGGHDNEQFF.

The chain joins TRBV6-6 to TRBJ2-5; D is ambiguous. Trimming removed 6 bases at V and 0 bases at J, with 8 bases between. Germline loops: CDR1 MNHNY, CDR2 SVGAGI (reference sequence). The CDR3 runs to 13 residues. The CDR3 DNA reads TGTGCCAGCAGCTCTGCACACCAAGAGACCCAGTACTTC. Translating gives CASSSAHQETQYF.

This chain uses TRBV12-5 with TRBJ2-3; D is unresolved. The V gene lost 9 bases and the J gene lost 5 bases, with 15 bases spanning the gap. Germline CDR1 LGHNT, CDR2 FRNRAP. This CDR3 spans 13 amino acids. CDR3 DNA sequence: TGTGCTAGCCAAGGACCTGCACAAGATACGCAGTATTTT. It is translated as CASQGPAQDTQYF. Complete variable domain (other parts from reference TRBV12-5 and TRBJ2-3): DARVTQTPRHKVTEMGQEVTMRCQPILGHNTVFWYRQTMMQGLELLAYFRNRAPLDDSGMPKDRFSAEMPDATLATLKIQPSEPRDSAVYFCASQGPAQDTQYFGPGTRLTVL.

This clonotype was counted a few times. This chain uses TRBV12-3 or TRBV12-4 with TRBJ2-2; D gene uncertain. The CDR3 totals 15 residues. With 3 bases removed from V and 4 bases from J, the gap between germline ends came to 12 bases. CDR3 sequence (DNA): TGTGCCAGCAGTTTCGGTAGGGTTGGCACCGGGGAGCTGTTTTTT. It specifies CASSFGRVGTGELFF.

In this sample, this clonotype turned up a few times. CDR3 coding DNA: TGTGCCAGCAGTCCCTTTGGGATGGGTGAGCAGTTCTTC. Translated: CASSPFGMGEQFF. The chain combines TRBV28 with TRBJ2-1; no firm D call. V was clipped by 5 bases and J by 9 bases, with 14 bases between them. The CDR3 contains 13 residues. Germline CDR1 MDHEN, CDR2 SYDVKM.

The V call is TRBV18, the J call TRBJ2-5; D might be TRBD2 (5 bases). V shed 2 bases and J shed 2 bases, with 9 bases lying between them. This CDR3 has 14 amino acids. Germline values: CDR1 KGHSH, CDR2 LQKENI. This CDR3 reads CASSPASQQETQYF. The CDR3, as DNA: TGTGCCAGCTCACCAGCTAGCCAACAAGAGACCCAGTACTTC.

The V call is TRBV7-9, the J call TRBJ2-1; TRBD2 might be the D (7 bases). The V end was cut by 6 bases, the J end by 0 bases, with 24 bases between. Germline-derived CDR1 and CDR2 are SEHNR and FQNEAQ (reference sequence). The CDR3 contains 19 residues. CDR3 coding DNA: TGTGCCAGCAGAGACCGAGACGGGGGGCCAATTAGCTCCTACAATGAGCAGTTCTTC. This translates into CASRDRDGGPISSYNEQFF.

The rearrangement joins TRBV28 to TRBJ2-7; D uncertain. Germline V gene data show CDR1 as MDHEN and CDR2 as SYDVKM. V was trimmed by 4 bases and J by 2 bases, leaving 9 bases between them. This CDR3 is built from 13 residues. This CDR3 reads CASSSPWAYEQYF. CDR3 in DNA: TGTGCCAGCAGTTCTCCCTGGGCCTACGAGCAGTACTTC.

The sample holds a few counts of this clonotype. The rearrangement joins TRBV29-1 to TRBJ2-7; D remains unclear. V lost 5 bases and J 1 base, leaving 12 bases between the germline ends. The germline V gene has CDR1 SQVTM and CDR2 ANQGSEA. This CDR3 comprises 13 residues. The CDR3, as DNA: TGCAGCGTTAAGCATGTCCTTTCCTACGAGCAGTACTTC. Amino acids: CSVKHVLSYEQYF.

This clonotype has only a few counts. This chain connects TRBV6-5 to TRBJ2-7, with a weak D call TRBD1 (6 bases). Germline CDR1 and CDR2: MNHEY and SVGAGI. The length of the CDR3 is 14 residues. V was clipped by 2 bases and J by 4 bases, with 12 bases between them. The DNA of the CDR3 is TGTGCCAGCAGTTACGACCATAGGGGGTACGAGCAGTACTTC. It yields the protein CASSYDHRGYEQYF.

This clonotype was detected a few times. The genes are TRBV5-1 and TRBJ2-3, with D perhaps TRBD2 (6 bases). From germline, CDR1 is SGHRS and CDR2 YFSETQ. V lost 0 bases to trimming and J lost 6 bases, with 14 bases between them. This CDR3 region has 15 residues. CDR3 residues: CASSLAGLFRDTQYF. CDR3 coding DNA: TGCGCCAGCAGCTTGGCGGGACTCTTTCGGGATACGCAGTATTTT.

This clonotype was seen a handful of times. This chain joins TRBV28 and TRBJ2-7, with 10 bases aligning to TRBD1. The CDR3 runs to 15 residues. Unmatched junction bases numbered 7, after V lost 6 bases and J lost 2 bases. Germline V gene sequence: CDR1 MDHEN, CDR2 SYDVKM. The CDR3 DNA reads TGTGCCAGCAGCCCGGTGGACAGGGGGACCTACGAGCAGTACTTC. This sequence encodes CASSPVDRGTYEQYF.

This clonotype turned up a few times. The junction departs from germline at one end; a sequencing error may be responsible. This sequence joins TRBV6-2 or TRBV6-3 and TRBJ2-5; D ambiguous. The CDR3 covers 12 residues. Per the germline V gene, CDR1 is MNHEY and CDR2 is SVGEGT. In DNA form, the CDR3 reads TGTGCCAGCAGCAGCCCAGAGACCGTGGGGTTCTTC. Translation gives CASSSPETVGFF.

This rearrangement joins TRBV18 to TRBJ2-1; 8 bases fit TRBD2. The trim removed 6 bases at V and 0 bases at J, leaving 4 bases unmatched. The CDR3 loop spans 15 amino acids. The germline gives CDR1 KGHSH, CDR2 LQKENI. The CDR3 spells CASSVLADSYNEQFF. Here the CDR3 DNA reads TGTGCCAGCTCGGTACTAGCGGACTCCTACAATGAGCAGTTCTTC.

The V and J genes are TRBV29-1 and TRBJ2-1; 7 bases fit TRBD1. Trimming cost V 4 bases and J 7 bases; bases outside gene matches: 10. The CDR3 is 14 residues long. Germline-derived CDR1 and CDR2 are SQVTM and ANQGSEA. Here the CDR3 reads CSVVPWARGNEQFF. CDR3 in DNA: TGCAGCGTTGTTCCTTGGGCCAGGGGGAATGAGCAGTTCTTC.

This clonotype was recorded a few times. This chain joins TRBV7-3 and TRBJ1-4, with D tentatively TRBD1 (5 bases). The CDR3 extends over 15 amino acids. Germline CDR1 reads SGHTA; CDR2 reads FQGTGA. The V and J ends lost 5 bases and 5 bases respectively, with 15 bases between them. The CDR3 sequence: CASSSQGERNEKLFF. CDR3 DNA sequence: TGTGCCAGCAGCAGCCAAGGGGAGCGGAATGAAAAACTGTTTTTT.

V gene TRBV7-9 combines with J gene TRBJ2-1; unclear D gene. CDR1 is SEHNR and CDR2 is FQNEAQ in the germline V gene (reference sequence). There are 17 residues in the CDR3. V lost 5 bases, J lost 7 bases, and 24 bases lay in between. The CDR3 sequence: CASSAPSVTSNGNEQFF. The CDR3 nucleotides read TGTGCCAGCAGCGCCCCCTCGGTGACAAGTAATGGGAATGAGCAGTTCTTC. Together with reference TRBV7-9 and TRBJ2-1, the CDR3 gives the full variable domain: DTGVSQNPRHKITKRGQNVTFRCDPISEHNRLYWYRQTLGQGPEFLTYFQNEAQLEKSRLLSDRFSAERPKGSFSTLEIQRTEQGDSAMYLCASSAPSVTSNGNEQFFGPGTRLTVL.

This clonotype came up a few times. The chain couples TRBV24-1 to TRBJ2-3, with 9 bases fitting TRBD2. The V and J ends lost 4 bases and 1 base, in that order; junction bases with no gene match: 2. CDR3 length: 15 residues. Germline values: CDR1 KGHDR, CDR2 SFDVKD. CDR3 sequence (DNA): TGTGCCACCAGTGAGTGGACTAGCGGCACAGATACGCAGTATTTT. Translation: CATSEWTSGTDTQYF.

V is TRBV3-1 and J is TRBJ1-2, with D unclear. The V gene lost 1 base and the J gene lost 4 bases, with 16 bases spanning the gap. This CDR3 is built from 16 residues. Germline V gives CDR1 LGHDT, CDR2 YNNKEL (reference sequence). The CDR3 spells CASSQVGAGPLYGYTF. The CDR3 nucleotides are TGTGCCAGCAGCCAAGTGGGAGCGGGCCCACTCTATGGCTACACCTTC.

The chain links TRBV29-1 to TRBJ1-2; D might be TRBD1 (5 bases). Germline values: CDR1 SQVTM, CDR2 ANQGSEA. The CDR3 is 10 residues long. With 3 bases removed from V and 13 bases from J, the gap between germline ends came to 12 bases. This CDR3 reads CSVDFGGITF. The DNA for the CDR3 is TGCAGCGTTGATTTCGGGGGTATCACCTTC.

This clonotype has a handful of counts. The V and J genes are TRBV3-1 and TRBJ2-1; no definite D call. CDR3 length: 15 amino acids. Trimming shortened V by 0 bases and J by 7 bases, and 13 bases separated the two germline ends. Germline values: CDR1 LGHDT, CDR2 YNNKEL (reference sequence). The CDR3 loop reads CASSQDINPANEQFF. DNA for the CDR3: TGTGCCAGCAGCCAAGATATTAACCCGGCAAATGAGCAGTTCTTC.

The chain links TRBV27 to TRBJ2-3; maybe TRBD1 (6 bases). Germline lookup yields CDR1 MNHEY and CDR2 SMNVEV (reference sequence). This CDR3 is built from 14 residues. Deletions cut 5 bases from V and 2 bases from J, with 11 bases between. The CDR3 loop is CASSPGHDTDTQYF. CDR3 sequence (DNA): TGTGCCAGCAGTCCGGGACATGACACAGATACGCAGTATTTT.